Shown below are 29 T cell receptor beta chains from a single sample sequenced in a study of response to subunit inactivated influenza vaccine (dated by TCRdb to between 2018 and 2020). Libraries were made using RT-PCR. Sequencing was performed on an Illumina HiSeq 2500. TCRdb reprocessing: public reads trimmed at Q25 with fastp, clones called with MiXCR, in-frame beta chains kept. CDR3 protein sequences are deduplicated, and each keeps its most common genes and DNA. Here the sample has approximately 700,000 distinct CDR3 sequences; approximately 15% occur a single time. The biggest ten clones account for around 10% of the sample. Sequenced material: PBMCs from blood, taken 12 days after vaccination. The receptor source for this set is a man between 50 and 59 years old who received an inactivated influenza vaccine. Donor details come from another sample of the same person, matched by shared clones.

CDR3 bases: TGTGCCAGCAGCGCGGACAGTAGCACAGATACGCAGTATTTT. It translates to CASSADSSTDTQYF. This chain joins TRBV7-2 and TRBJ2-3; tentative D call: TRBD1 (6 bases). V was clipped by 5 bases and J by 0 bases, with 9 bases between them. The CDR3 covers 14 residues. Germline assignment: CDR1 SGHTA and CDR2 FQGNSA.

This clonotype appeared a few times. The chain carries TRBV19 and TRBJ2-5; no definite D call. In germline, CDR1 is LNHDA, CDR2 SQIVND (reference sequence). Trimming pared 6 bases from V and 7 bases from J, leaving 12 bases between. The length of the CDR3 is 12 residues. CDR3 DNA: TGTGCCAGTAGCGCCAAAGAGACGACCCAGTACTTC. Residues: CASSAKETTQYF.

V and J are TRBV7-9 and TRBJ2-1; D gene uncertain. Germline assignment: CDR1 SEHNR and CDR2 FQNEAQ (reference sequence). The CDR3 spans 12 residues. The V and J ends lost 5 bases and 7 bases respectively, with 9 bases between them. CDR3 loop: CASSRHGNEQFF. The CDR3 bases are TGTGCCAGCAGCCGACATGGGAATGAGCAGTTCTTC.

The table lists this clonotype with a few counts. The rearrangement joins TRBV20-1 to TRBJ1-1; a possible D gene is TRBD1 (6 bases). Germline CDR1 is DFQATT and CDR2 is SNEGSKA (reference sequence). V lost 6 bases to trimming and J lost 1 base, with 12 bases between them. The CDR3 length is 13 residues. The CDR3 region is CSAKTGTNTEAFF. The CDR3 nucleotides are TGCAGTGCCAAGACAGGAACGAACACTGAAGCTTTCTTT.

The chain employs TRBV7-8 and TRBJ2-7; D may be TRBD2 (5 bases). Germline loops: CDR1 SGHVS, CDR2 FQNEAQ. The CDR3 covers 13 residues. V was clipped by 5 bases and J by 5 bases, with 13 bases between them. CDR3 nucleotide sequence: TGTGCCAGCAGCGTGTGGAGCGGCAACGAGCAGTACTTC. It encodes CASSVWSGNEQYF.

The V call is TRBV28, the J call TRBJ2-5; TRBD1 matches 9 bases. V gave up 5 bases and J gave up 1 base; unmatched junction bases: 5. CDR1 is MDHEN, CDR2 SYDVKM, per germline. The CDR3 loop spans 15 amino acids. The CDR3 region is CASSEGTGSQETQYF. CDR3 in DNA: TGTGCCAGCAGTGAAGGGACAGGGTCCCAAGAGACCCAGTACTTC.

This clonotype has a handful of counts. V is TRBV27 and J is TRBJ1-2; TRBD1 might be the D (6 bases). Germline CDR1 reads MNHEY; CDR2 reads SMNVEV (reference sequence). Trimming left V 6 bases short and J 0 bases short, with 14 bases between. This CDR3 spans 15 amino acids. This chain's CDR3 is CASREAGTPNYGYTF. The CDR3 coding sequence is TGTGCCAGCAGGGAAGCCGGGACACCTAACTATGGCTACACCTTC.

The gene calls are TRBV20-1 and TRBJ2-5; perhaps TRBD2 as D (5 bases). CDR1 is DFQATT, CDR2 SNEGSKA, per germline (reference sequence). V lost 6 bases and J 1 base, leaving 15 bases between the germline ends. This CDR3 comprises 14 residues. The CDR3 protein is CSATRMQFQETQYF. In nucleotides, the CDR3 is TGCAGTGCCACTAGAATGCAGTTCCAAGAGACCCAGTACTTC.

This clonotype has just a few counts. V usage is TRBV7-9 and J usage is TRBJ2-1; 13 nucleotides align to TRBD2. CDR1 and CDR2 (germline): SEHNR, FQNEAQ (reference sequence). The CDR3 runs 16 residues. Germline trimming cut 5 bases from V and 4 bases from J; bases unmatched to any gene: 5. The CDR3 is CASSPLTSGRYNEQFF. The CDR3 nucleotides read TGTGCCAGCAGCCCCCTGACTAGCGGGAGGTACAATGAGCAGTTCTTC. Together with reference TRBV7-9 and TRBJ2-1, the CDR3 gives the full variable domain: DTGVSQNPRHKITKRGQNVTFRCDPISEHNRLYWYRQTLGQGPEFLTYFQNEAQLEKSRLLSDRFSAERPKGSFSTLEIQRTEQGDSAMYLCASSPLTSGRYNEQFFGPGTRLTVL.

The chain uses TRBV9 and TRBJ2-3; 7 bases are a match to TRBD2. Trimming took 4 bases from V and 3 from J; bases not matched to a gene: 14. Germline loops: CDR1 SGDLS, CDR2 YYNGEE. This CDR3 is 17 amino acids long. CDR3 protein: CASSPRRIVGGTDTQYF. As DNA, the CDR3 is TGTGCCAGCAGCCCCCGGCGGATTGTGGGGGGGACAGATACGCAGTATTTT.

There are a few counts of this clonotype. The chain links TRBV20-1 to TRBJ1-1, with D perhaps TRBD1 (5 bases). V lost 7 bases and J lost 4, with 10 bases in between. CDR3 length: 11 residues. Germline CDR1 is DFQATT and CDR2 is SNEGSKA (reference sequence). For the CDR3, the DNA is TGCAGTGTTGACAGCGGCACTGAAGCTTTCTTT. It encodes CSVDSGTEAFF.

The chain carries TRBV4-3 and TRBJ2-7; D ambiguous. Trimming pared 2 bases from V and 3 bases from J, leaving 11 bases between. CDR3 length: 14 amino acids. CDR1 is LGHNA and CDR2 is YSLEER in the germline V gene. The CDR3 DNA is TGCGCCAGCAGCCAATCGGACGGTAACTACGAGCAGTACTTC. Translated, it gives CASSQSDGNYEQYF.

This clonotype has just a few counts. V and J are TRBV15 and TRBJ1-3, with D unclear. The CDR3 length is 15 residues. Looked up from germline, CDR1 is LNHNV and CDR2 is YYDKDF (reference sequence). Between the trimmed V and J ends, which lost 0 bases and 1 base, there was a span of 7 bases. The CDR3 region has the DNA TGTGCCACCAGCAGAGACCCGGGGTCTGGAAACACCATATATTTT. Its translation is CATSRDPGSGNTIYF.

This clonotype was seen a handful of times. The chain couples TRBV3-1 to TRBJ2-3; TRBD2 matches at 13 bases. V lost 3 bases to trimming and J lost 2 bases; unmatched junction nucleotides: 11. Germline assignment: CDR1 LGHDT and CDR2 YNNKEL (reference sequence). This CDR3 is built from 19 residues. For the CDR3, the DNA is TGTGCCAGCAGCCACTACGACGGACTAGCGGGAGTAGCCACAGATACGCAGTATTTT. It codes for CASSHYDGLAGVATDTQYF.

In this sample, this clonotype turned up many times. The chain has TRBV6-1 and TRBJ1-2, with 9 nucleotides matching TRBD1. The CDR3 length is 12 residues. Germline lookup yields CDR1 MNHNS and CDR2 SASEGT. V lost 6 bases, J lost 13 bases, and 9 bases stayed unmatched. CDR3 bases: TGTGCCAGCAGCACGAGGACAGGGGTTGCCACCTTC. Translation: CASSTRTGVATF.

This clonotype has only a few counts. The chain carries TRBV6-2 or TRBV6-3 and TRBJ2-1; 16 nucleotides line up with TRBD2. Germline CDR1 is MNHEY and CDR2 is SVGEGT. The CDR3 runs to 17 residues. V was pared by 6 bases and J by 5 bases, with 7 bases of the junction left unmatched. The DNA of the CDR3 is TGTGCCAGCAGCGGGACTAGCGGGAGGGCCCACCACAATGAGCAGTTCTTC. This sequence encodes CASSGTSGRAHHNEQFF.

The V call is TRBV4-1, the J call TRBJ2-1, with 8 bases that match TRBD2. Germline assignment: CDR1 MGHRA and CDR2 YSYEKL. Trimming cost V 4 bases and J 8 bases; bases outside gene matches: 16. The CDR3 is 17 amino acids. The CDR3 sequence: CASSRGAMGGGFHEQFF. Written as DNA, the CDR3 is TGCGCCAGCAGCCGAGGGGCTATGGGCGGGGGGTTTCATGAGCAGTTCTTC.

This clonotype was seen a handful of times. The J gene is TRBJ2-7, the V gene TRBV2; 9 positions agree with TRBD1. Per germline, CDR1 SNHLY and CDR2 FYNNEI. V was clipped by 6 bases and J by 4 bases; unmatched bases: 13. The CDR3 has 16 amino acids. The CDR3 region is CASRAPGTGYRYEQYF. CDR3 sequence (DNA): TGTGCCAGCAGAGCACCCGGGACAGGGTATAGATACGAGCAGTACTTC.

Here the CDR3 reads CASSSIPGRGGYEQYF. Here the CDR3 DNA reads TGTGCCAGCAGTTCTATCCCTGGCAGGGGTGGGTACGAGCAGTACTTC. This chain uses TRBV28 with TRBJ2-7, with D possibly matching TRBD1 (6 bases). The CDR3 consists of 16 residues. The V end lost 4 bases, the J end lost 4 bases, and 20 bases lay between the germline ends. Germline CDR1 reads MDHEN; CDR2 reads SYDVKM.

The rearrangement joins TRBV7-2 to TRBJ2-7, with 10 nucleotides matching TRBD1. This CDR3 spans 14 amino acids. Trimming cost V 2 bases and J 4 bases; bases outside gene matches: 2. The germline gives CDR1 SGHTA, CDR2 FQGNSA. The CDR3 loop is CASSLMGQGYEQYF. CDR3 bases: TGTGCCAGCAGCTTAATGGGACAGGGGTACGAGCAGTACTTC.

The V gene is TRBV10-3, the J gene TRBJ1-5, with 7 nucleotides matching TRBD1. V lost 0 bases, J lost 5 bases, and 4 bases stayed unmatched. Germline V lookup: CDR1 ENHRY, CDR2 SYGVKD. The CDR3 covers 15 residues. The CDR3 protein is CAISESGDSYQPQHF. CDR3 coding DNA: TGTGCCATCAGTGAGTCGGGGGACAGCTATCAGCCCCAGCATTTT.

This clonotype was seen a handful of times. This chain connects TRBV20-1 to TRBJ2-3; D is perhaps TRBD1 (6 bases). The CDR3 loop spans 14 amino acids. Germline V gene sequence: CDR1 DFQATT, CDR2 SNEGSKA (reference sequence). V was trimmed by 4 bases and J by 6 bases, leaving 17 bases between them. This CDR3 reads CSANRALVGDTQYF. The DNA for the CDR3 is TGCAGTGCTAACAGGGCCCTTGTGGGGGATACGCAGTATTTT.

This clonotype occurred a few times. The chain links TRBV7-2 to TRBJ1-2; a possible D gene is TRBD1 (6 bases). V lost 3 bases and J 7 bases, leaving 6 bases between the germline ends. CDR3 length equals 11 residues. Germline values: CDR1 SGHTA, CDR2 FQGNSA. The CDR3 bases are TGTGCCAGCAGCTTCAGGGGTGGCTACACCTTC. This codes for CASSFRGGYTF.

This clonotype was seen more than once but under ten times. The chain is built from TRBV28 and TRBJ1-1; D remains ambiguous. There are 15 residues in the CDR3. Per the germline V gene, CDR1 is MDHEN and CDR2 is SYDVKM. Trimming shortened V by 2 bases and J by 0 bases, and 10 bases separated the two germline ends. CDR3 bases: TGTGCCAGCAGTTTACGGGTCGGTTTGAACACTGAAGCTTTCTTT. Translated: CASSLRVGLNTEAFF.

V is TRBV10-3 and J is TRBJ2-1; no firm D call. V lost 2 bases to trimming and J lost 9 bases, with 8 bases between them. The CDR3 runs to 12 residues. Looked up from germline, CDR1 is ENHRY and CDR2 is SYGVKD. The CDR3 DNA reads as TGTGCCATCAGTGAGCCACTGGGTGAGCAGTTCTTC. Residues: CAISEPLGEQFF.

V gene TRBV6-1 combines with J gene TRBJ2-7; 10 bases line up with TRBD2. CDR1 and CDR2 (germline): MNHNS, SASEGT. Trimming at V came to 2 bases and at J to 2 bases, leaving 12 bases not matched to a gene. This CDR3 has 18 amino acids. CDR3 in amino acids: CASSEMTSGRLHPYEQYF. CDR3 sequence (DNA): TGTGCCAGCAGTGAAATGACTAGCGGGCGCCTACACCCCTACGAGCAGTACTTC.

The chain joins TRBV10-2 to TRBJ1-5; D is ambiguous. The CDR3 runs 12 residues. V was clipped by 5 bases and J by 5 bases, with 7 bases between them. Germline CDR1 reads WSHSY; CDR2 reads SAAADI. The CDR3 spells CASSTGYQPQHF. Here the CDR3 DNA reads TGCGCCAGCAGTACGGGTTATCAGCCCCAGCATTTT.

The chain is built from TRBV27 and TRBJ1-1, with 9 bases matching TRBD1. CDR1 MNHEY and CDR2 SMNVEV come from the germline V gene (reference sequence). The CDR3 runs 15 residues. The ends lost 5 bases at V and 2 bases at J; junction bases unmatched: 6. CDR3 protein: CASSVYTGGNTEAFF. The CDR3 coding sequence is TGTGCCAGCAGTGTTTATACAGGGGGCAACACTGAAGCTTTCTTT.

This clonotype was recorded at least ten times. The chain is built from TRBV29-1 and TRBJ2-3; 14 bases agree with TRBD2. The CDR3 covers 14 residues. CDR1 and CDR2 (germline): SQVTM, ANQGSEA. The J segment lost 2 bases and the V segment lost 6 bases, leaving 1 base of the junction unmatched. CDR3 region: CSVTSGGATDTQYF. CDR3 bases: TGCAGCGTGACTAGCGGGGGGGCCACAGATACGCAGTATTTT.